Here is one T cell receptor (beta chain) with its context. Its target is unknown. The entry originates in a study of shared clonotypes between healthy human individuals. Study conclusions and caveats: Relative to clonotypes present in all four donors, those not shared had lower generation probabilities. Depth of sequencing was expected to influence donor clonotype sharing. Investigators collected only blood, and repertoires in tissues likely differ.

Assay used: immunoSEQ multiplex PCR; TCRdb lists only in-frame clones, some missing. The sample consists of about 1.5 million clones, approximately 96% of them appearing once. Healthy HIV-negative adults with no recent acute infections or vaccinations were recruited as donors. Sample: naive CD4+ T cells sorted from blood. The subset was: CD45RA+ positively selected. The clonotype originates from a man aged 25 to 40 in good health.

CDR3 bases: TGTGCCAGCAGCCGCGGGATGCGGCTTAGCTCCTACGAGCAGTACTTC. Encoded protein: CASSRGMRLSSYEQYF. This chain uses TRBV14 with TRBJ2-7, with TRBD2 as a possible D gene (6 bases). V lost 4 bases and J lost 0, with 16 bases in between. The CDR3 runs 16 residues. CDR1 is SGHDN, CDR2 FVKESK, per germline.